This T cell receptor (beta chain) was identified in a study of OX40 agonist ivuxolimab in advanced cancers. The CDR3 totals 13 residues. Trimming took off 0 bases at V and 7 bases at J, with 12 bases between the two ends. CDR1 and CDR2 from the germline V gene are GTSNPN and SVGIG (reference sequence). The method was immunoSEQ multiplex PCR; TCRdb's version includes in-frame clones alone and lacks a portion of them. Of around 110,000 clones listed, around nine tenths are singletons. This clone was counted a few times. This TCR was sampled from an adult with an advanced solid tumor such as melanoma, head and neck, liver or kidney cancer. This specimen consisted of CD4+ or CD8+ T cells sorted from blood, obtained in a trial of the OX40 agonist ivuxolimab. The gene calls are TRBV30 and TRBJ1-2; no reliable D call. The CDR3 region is CAWSVRGVGGYTF. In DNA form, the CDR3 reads TGTGCCTGGAGTGTACGGGGTGTTGGTGGCTACACCTTC.